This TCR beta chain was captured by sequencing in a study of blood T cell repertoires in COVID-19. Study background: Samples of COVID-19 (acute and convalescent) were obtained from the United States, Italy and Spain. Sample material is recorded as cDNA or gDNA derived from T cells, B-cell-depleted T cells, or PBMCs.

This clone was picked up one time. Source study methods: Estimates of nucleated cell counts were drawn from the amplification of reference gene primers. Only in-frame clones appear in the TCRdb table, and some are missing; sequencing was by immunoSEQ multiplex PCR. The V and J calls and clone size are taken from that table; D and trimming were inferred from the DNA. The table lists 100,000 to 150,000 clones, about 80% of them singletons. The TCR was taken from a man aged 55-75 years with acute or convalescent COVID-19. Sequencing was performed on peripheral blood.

The CDR3 loop is CASSLAGGYTEAFF. The CDR3 region has the DNA TGTGCCAGCAGTTTGGCAGGGGGTTACACTGAAGCTTTCTTT. This chain links TRBV28 with TRBJ1-1, with 7 bases fitting TRBD1. V trimming: 3 bases; J trimming: 3 bases; junction bases outside the gene matches: 4. This CDR3 is built from 14 residues. CDR1 and CDR2 from the germline V gene are MDHEN and SYDVKM.